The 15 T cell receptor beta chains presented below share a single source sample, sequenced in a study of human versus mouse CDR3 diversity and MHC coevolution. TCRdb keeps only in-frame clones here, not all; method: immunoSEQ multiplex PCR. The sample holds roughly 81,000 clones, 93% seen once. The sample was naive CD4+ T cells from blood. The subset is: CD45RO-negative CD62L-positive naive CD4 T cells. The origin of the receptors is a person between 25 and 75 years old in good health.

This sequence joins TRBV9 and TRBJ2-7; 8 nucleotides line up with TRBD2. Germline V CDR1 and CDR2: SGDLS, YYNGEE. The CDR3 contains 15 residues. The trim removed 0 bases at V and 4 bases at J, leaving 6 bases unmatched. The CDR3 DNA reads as TGTGCCAGCAGCGTAGGCATAGCGGGGCAATACGAGCAGTACTTC. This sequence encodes CASSVGIAGQYEQYF. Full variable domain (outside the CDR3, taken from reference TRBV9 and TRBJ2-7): DSGVTQTPKHLITATGQRVTLRCSPRSGDLSVYWYQQSLDQGLQFLIQYYNGEERAKGNILERFSAQQFPDLHSELNLSSLELGDSALYFCASSVGIAGQYEQYFGPGTRLTVT.

The DNA of the CDR3 is TGTGCCAGCTCACCACGATCGGGATCCTACACCTTC. Protein: CASSPRSGSYTF. This chain links TRBV18 with TRBJ1-2; D is ambiguous. The germline V gene encodes CDR1 KGHSH and CDR2 LQKENI. The ends were cut back, 1 base at V and 10 bases at J, with 10 bases in the middle. The CDR3 is made up of 12 amino acids.

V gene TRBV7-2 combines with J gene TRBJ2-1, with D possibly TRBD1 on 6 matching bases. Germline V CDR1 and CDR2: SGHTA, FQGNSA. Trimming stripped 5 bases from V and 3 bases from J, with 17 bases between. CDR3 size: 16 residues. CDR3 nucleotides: TGTGCCAGCAGCCCCGTTCCGGGACACCTCTACAATGAGCAGTTCTTC. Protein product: CASSPVPGHLYNEQFF.

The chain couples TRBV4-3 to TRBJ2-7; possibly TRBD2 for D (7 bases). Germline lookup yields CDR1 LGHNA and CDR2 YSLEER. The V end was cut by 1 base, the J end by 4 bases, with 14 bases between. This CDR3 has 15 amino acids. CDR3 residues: CASSQAPGGEYEQYF. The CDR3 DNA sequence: TGCGCCAGCAGCCAAGCCCCGGGGGGCGAGTACGAGCAGTACTTC.

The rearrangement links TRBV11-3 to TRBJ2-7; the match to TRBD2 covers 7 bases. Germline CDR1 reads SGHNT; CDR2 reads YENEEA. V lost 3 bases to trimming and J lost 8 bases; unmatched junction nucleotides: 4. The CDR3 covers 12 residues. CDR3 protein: CASSLGGMKQYF. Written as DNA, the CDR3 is TGTGCCAGCAGCTTGGGGGGGATGAAGCAGTACTTC.

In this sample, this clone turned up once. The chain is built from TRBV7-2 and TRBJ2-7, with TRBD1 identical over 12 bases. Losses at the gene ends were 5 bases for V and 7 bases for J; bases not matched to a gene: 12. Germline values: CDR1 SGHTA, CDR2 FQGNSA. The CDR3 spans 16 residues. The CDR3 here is CASSKTPGQGALEQYF. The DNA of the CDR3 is TGTGCCAGCAGCAAAACGCCGGGACAGGGGGCATTAGAGCAGTACTTC. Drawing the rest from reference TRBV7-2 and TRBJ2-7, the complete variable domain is GAGVSQSPSNKVTEKGKDVELRCDPISGHTALYWYRQSLGQGLEFLIYFQGNSAPDKSGLPSDRFSAERTGGSVSTLTIQRTQQEDSAVYLCASSKTPGQGALEQYFGPGTRLTVT.

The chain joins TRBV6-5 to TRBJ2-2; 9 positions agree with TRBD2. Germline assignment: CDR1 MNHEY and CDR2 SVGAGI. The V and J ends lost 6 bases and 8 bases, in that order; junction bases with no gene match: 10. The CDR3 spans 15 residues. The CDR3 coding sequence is TGTGCCAGCAGGTTCGAGCGCGGGAGGGCAGGGGAGCTGTTTTTT. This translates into CASRFERGRAGELFF.

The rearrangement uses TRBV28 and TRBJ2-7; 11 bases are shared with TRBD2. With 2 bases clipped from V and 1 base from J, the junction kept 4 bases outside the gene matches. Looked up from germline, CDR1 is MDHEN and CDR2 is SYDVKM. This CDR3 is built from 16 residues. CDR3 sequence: CASSLAGTSGSYEQYF. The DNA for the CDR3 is TGTGCCAGCAGTTTAGCGGGGACTAGCGGTTCCTACGAGCAGTACTTC.

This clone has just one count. Here the CDR3 reads CASSRRTGGYNEQFF. In nucleotides, the CDR3 is TGTGCCAGCAGCCGCCGGACAGGGGGTTACAATGAGCAGTTCTTC. The rearrangement joins TRBV7-2 to TRBJ2-1; 10 nucleotides line up with TRBD1. CDR3 length equals 15 residues. The germline V gene encodes CDR1 SGHTA and CDR2 FQGNSA. The V and J ends lost 5 bases and 4 bases, in that order; junction bases with no gene match: 5.

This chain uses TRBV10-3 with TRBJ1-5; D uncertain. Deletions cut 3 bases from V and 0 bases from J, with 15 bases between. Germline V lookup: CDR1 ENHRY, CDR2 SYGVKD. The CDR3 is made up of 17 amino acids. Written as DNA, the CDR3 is TGTGCCATCAGTGACTCTGCGACGGGTCCTAGCAATCAGCCCCAGCATTTT. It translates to CAISDSATGPSNQPQHF.

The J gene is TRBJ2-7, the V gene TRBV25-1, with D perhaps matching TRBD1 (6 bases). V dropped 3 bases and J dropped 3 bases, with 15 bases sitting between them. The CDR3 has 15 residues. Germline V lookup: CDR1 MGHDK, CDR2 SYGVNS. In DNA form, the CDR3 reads TGTGCCAGCAGTGATCCCAGGGGAGCAGGCTACGAGCAGTACTTC. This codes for CASSDPRGAGYEQYF.

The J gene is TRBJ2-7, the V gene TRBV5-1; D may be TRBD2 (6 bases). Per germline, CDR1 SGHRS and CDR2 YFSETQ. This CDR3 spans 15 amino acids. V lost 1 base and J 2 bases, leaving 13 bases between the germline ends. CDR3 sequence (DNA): TGCGCCAGCAGCTTGAGGCTAGCGCAAACCTACGAGCAGTACTTC. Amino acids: CASSLRLAQTYEQYF.

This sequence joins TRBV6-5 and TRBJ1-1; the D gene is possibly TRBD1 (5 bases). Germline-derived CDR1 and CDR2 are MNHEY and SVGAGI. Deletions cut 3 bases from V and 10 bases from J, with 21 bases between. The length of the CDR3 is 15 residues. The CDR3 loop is CASSYGIQATSRAFF. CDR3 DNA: TGTGCCAGCAGTTATGGGATACAGGCAACATCTAGAGCTTTCTTT.

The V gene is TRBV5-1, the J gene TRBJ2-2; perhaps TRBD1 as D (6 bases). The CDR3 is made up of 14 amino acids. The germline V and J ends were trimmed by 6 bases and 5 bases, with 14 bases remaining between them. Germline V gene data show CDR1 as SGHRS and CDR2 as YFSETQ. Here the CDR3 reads CASNRRGGTGELFF. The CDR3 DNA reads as TGCGCCAGCAACCGGAGAGGGGGAACCGGGGAGCTGTTTTTT.

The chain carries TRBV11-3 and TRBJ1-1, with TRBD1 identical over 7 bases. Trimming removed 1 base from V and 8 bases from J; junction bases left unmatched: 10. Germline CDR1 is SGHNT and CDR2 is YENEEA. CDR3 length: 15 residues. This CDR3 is CASSLVGTVPGEAFF. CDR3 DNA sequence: TGTGCCAGCAGCTTAGTGGGGACAGTACCTGGGGAAGCTTTCTTT. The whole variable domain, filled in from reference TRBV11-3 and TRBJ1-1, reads EAGVVQSPRYKIIEKKQPVAFWCNPISGHNTLYWYLQNLGQGPELLIRYENEEAVDDSQLPKDRFSAERLKGVDSTLKIQPAELGDSAVYLCASSLVGTVPGEAFFGQGTRLTVV.